What follows are 4 T cell receptor beta chains derived from one specimen sequenced in a study of blood T cell repertoires in COVID-19. Profiled with immunoSEQ multiplex PCR; TCRdb holds only in-frame clones, not every one. The repertoire has 150,000 to 200,000 clones, approximately 80% of them found once; the top ten carry roughly 9.2%. The sequenced material came from peripheral blood. The receptors derive from a woman aged 80 or over with active or convalescent COVID-19.

The chain is built from TRBV6-5 and TRBJ1-4; D is undetermined. Germline lookup yields CDR1 MNHEY and CDR2 SVGAGI. V was clipped by 4 bases and J by 1 base, with 7 bases between them. The CDR3 is 14 amino acids. CDR3 bases: TGTGCCAGCAGTTCGACACTAACTAATGAAAAACTGTTTTTT. It yields the protein CASSSTLTNEKLFF.

This clone was counted a single time. The chain carries TRBV6-6 and TRBJ1-2; 8 nucleotides match TRBD1. Germline values: CDR1 MNHNY, CDR2 SVGAGI (reference sequence). CDR3 size: 13 residues. Trimming took 4 bases from V and 7 from J; bases not matched to a gene: 5. The CDR3 protein is CASSSGGAGGYTF. The CDR3 DNA is TGTGCCAGCAGTTCAGGGGGCGCGGGTGGCTACACCTTC.

This sequence joins TRBV6-5 and TRBJ2-7; 10 nucleotides agree with TRBD1. J lost 2 bases, V lost 6 bases, and 4 bases had no gene match. The CDR3 loop spans 14 amino acids. Germline V gene data show CDR1 as MNHEY and CDR2 as SVGAGI. CDR3 sequence reads: CASSEGTGAYEQYF. Here the CDR3 DNA reads TGTGCCAGCAGCGAGGGGACAGGGGCCTACGAGCAGTACTTC.

This clone was found a few times. CDR3 region: CASSLAEAYVYNEQFF. CDR3 sequence (DNA): TGCGCCAGCAGCTTGGCCGAGGCTTATGTATACAATGAGCAGTTCTTC. This chain connects TRBV5-1 to TRBJ2-1; D is undetermined. V dropped 0 bases and J dropped 4 bases, with 14 bases sitting between them. The CDR3 is 16 amino acids. The germline V gene encodes CDR1 SGHRS and CDR2 YFSETQ.